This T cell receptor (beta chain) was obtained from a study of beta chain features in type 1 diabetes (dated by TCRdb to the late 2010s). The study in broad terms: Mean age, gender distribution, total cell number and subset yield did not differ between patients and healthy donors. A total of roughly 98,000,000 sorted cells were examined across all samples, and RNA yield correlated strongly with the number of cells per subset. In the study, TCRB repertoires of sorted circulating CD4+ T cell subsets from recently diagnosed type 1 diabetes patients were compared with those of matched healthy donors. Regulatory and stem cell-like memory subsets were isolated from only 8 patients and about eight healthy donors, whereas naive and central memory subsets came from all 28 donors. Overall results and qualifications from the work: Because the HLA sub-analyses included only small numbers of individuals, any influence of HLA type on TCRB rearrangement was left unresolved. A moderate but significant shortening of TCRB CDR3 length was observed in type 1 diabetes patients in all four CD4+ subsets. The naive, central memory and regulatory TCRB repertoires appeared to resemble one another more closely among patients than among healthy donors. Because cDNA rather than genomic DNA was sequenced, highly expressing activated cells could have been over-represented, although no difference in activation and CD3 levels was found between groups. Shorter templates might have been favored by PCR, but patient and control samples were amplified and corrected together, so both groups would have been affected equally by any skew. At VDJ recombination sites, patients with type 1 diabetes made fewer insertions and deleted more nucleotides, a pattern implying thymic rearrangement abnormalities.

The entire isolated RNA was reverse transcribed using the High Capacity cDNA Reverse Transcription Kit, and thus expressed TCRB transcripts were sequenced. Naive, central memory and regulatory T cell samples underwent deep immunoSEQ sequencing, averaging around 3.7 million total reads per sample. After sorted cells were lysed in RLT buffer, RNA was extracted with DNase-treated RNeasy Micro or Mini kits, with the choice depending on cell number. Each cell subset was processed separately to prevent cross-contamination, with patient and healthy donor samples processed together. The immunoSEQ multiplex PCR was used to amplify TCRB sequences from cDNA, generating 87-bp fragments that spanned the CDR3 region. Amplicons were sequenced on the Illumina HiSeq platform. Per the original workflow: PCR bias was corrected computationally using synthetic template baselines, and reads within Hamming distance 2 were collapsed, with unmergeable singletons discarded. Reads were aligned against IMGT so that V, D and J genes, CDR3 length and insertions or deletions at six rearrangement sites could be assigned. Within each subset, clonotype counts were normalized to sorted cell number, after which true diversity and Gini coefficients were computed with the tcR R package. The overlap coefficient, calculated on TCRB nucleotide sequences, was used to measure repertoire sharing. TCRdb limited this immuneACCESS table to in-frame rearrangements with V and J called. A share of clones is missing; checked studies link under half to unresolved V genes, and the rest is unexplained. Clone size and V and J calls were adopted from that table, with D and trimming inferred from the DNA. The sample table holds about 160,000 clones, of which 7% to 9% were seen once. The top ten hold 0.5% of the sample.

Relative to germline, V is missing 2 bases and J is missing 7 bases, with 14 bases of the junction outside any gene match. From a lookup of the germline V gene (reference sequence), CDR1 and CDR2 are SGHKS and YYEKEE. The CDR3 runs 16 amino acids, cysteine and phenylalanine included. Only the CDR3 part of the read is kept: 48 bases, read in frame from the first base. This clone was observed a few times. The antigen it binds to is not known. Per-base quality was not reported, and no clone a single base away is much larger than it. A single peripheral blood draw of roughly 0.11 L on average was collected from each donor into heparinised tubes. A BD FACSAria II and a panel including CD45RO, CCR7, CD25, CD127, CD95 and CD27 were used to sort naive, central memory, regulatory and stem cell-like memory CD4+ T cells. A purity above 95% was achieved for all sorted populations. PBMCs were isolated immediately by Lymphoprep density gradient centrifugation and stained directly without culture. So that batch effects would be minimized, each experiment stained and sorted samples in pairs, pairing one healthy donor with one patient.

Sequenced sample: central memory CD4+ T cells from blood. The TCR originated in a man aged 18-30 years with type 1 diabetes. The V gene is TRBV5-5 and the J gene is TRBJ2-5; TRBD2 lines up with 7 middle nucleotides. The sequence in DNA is TGTGCCAGCAGCTTAACCGCAGGGAGGGGTTATGGGACCCAGTACTTC. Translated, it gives CASSLTAGRGYGTQYF.